These T cell receptor beta chains were read from a single sample in a study of T cell repertoires in cytomegalovirus infection. Via MiXCR, TCRdb re-called the reads, giving one row per CDR3 protein. The data show hundreds of thousands of distinct CDR3 sequences, roughly 16% seen once. Sequencing was carried out using PBMCs. Every receptor here comes from a human donor in good health (CMV status not recorded). Some clones in this sample may be carry-over from other donors' samples. Both conserved end residues are part of each CDR3. Clone size is shown for a subset of rows, as once, few, many or a class of expanded clone.

TRBV7-6 | few | CASSLSADRVNTGELFF
TRBV12-3/TRBV12-4 | many | CASKSAGANTGELFF
TRBV2 | many | CASSEGEGRASPLHF
TRBV7-4 | - | CASSPRGDHSGNTIYF
TRBV6-1 | - | CASSYSGSDWQPQHF
TRBV2 | - | CASSVTAFLYEQYF
TRBV2 | few | CASNPSGGIGELFF
TRBV7-2 | many | CASSAQGLRNTEAFF
TRBV7-2 | many | CASNLRGNLQETQYF
TRBV6-6 | few | CASSYSYRRDSPLHF
TRBV4-1 | many | CASSRNSDRLSGNTIYF
TRBV7-6 | many | CASSLQGPNTGELFF
TRBV12-3/TRBV12-4 | - | CASSLTSGEAFF
TRBV19 | - | CASSVDNYGYTF
TRBV28 | few | CASSPSAEQYF
TRBV9 | - | CASSDHHDRPTYEQYF
TRBV6-5 | many | CASSYSFGPGLEYYEQYF
TRBV11-2 | few | CASSPVGNEQFF
TRBV20-1 | - | CSARVGAFTDTQYF
TRBV19 | - | CASSIDGSWPYNEQFF
TRBV28 | - | CASHTGGGYEQYF
TRBV7-2 | - | CASSSQTGIYGYTF
TRBV20-1 | - | CSAYPDRGWDEQYF
TRBV6-2/TRBV6-3 | many | CASSLSGESYNEQFF
TRBV2 | few | CASAGILGTDTQYF
TRBV11-2 | many | CASTPGTFGLIQYF
TRBV3-1 | - | CASSPRGTGRITEAFF
TRBV6-1 | few | CASRRDRGTDTQYF
TRBV20-1 | - | CSASGDGSSYNEQFF
TRBV12-3/TRBV12-4 | - | CASSPSDRSYGYTF
TRBV10-3 | - | CAISEGIYEQYF
TRBV19 | few | CASSRGTAPNEKLFF
TRBV7-8 | many | CASSHLPAGKNIQYF
TRBV27 | - | CASMGTGRAYGYGYTF
TRBV27 | - | CASKSRGQGRDEQFF
TRBV4-1 | many | CASSPRDSSNSPLHF
TRBV5-1 | - | CASSNRLAGGQETQYF
TRBV20-1 | - | CSARLGPGWGAGTYEQYF
TRBV4-1 | many | CASSQVEHGYTF
TRBV11-3 | - | CASSLLGCEQFF
TRBV28 | - | CASWDRGAGNTIYF
TRBV6-5 | few | CASNRQGANRDEQFF
TRBV25-1 | - | CASSEFYVTEAFF
TRBV28 | few | CASSRGLEVDTQYF
TRBV29-1 | - | CSVNSGNTIYF
TRBV28 | few | CASIRRGTSKSNQPQHF
TRBV20-1 | - | CSARVRLGLAGTGANVLTF
TRBV5-1 | few | CASSLNPGTPEAFF
TRBV20-1 | - | CSGLRTRDTEAFF
TRBV20-1 | few | CSGPGLADNEQFF
TRBV5-5 | few | CASSLSTGENSPLHF
TRBV4-1 | - | CASSQMVATNTGELFF
TRBV11-2 | many | CASSPGPSPGANTGELFF
TRBV12-3/TRBV12-4 | - | CASSFGQGVSETQYF
TRBV6-6 | many | CASSSNDRYPLSYTF
TRBV11-1 | few | CASRRRADGSSYNEQFF
TRBV7-2 | few | CASSQGGSGEPYEQYF
TRBV7-9 | many | CASSWTSGGLGQFF
TRBV20-1 | few | CSSLAGTDTQYF
TRBV7-6 | - | CASSWTRGAENEKLFF